These 31 T cell receptor beta chains came from one sample sequenced in a study of T cells in Graves' hyperthyroidism and ophthalmopathy (dated by TCRdb to about 2019). The library was prepared using multiplex PCR. Sequencing relied on an Illumina HiSeq 2000. TCR beta CDR3 regions were amplified from RNA transcripts. The first round of RT-PCR for the TCR CDR3 was performed with the HTBI primer set and the Qiagen OneStep RT-PCR kit. TCRdb trimmed public reads at Q25 via fastp, called clones via MiXCR and kept in-frame beta chains. Each CDR3 protein appears once, grouped with its most common genes and DNA. The sample includes about 200,000 distinct CDR3 sequences, with roughly 17% observed a single time. Together, the top ten hold roughly 55% of the sample. The sequencing input was blood. The receptors derive from a woman between 50 and 59 years old with Graves' hyperthyroidism.

This clonotype has a count of ten or more. This rearrangement joins TRBV11-3 to TRBJ2-3, with TRBD2 identical over 9 bases. With V trimmed by 4 bases and J by 4 bases, 12 bases remained unmatched. The CDR3 runs 17 residues. From germline, CDR1 is SGHNT and CDR2 YENEEA. The CDR3: CASSSPITSGSADTQYF. The CDR3 DNA reads TGTGCCAGCAGCTCGCCGATCACTAGCGGGTCCGCAGATACGCAGTATTTT.

This clonotype was seen many times. V gene TRBV20-1 combines with J gene TRBJ2-7; TRBD1 might be the D (8 bases). V dropped 3 bases and J dropped 0 bases, with 15 bases sitting between them. The CDR3 sequence is 15 residues long. CDR1 is DFQATT and CDR2 is SNEGSKA in the germline V gene (reference sequence). The CDR3 region has the DNA TGCAGTGCTAGGGGGGGGGACAGGAGCTCCTACGAGCAGTACTTC. It encodes CSARGGDRSSYEQYF.

Many counts were recorded for this clonotype. The chain combines TRBV6-1 with TRBJ2-1, with D hard to call. V was cut by 6 bases and J by 5 bases, with 11 bases left in between. Germline V lookup: CDR1 MNHNS, CDR2 SASEGT. The CDR3 has 13 amino acids. CDR3 nucleotide sequence: TGTGCCAGCAGAGTACTGTTCAACAATGAGCAGTTCTTC. It codes for CASRVLFNNEQFF.

The rearrangement joins TRBV7-3 to TRBJ2-3; D is possibly TRBD1 or TRBD2 (5 bases each). CDR1 and CDR2 (germline): SGHTA, FQGTGA. V lost 5 bases and J 4 bases, leaving 16 bases between the germline ends. The CDR3 covers 15 residues. DNA of the CDR3: TGTGCCAGCAGCCCATCCCAGGGAGCGGCAGATACGCAGTATTTT. It specifies CASSPSQGAADTQYF.

In its sample, this clonotype was seen a few times. The chain couples TRBV19 to TRBJ2-1; D not certain. Germline-derived CDR1 and CDR2 are LNHDA and SQIVND (reference sequence). This CDR3 contains 15 residues. V was trimmed by 3 bases and J by 0 bases, leaving 9 bases between them. CDR3 sequence (DNA): TGTGCCAGTAGTATCTCGTCCCGCTCCTACAATGAGCAGTTCTTC. This codes for CASSISSRSYNEQFF.

Ten or more counts support this clonotype. The CDR3 sequence: CASSRTTGGHETQYF. Written as DNA, the CDR3 is TGTGCCAGCAGTAGAACTACGGGAGGCCACGAGACCCAGTACTTC. The chain carries TRBV2 and TRBJ2-5, with 7 nucleotides matching TRBD2. V lost 5 bases, J lost 5 bases, and 11 bases stayed unmatched. This CDR3 region has 15 residues. Germline values: CDR1 SNHLY, CDR2 FYNNEI.

The rearrangement uses TRBV20-1 and TRBJ2-7; D gene uncertain. Trimming cost V 1 base and J 0 bases, with 10 bases left between them. CDR1 and CDR2 (germline): DFQATT, SNEGSKA (reference sequence). The CDR3 totals 14 residues. CDR3 loop: CSARGKGTSYEQYF. CDR3 coding DNA: TGCAGTGCTAGAGGTAAAGGAACCTCCTACGAGCAGTACTTC.

This clonotype was picked up a small number of times. The CDR3 loop is CSVSGTATYNEQFF. In DNA, the CDR3 is TGCAGCGTTTCCGGGACAGCGACCTACAATGAGCAGTTCTTC. This sequence joins TRBV29-1 and TRBJ2-1; 7 nucleotides match TRBD1. Germline values: CDR1 SQVTM, CDR2 ANQGSEA. V shed 5 bases and J 2 bases; nucleotides not matched to a gene: 6. The CDR3 covers 14 residues.

The table lists this clonotype with many counts. As DNA, the CDR3 is TGTGCCAGCAGCCCCCCTAATGAAAAACTGTTTTTT. Protein product: CASSPPNEKLFF. The rearrangement joins TRBV28 to TRBJ1-4; D unclear. Germline CDR1 and CDR2: MDHEN and SYDVKM. V was clipped by 6 bases and J by 3 bases, with 5 bases between them. CDR3 size: 12 residues. The full variable domain, with the rest looked up from reference TRBV28 and TRBJ1-4, is DVKVTQSSRYLVKRTGEKVFLECVQDMDHENMFWYRQDPGLGLRLIYFSYDVKMKEKGDIPEGYSVSREKKERFSLILESASTNQTSMYLCASSPPNEKLFFGSGTQLSVL.

This clonotype was recorded at least ten times. The gene calls are TRBV28 and TRBJ2-7, with TRBD2 matching over 13 bases. The germline V gene has CDR1 MDHEN and CDR2 SYDVKM. J gave up 3 bases and V 3 bases, and 5 bases lay outside the gene matches. The CDR3 is made up of 16 amino acids. This CDR3 is CASSLGTSGKLYEQYF. The DNA of the CDR3 is TGTGCCAGCAGTTTGGGGACTAGCGGGAAGCTCTACGAGCAGTACTTC. Using reference TRBV28 and TRBJ2-7 for the parts outside the CDR3, the full variable domain is DVKVTQSSRYLVKRTGEKVFLECVQDMDHENMFWYRQDPGLGLRLIYFSYDVKMKEKGDIPEGYSVSREKKERFSLILESASTNQTSMYLCASSLGTSGKLYEQYFGPGTRLTVT.

This clonotype was counted many times. J is TRBJ2-7 and V is TRBV6-1; possibly TRBD1 or TRBD2 for D (5 bases each). This CDR3 contains 12 residues. The germline V and J ends were trimmed by 6 bases and 4 bases, with 10 bases remaining between them. Germline loops: CDR1 MNHNS, CDR2 SASEGT. CDR3 residues: CASRGPSYEQYF. The CDR3 DNA is TGTGCCAGCAGGGGACCGTCATACGAGCAGTACTTC.

This clonotype was observed many times. The J gene is TRBJ1-1, the V gene TRBV3-1, with no clear D. The CDR3 has 15 residues. Germline assignment: CDR1 LGHDT and CDR2 YNNKEL (reference sequence). V lost 3 bases and J lost 4, with 15 bases in between. CDR3 sequence reads: CASSQAADSTTEAFF. The CDR3 nucleotides are TGTGCCAGCAGCCAGGCCGCGGACTCAACCACTGAAGCTTTCTTT.

This clonotype was picked up a small number of times. A much larger clone differs from this one at a single base, so this may be a read error. The V gene is TRBV18, the J gene TRBJ1-1; D is undetermined. The ends were cut back, 1 base at V and 3 bases at J, with 6 bases in the middle. Germline V lookup: CDR1 KGHSH, CDR2 LQKENI. The CDR3 length is 13 residues. The CDR3 spells CASSPQKDTEAFF. In DNA form, the CDR3 reads TGTGCCAGCTCACCACAGAAGGACACTGAAGCTTTCTTT.

At least ten counts were recorded for this clonotype. This chain joins TRBV18 and TRBJ2-7, with D perhaps TRBD2 (6 bases). V was trimmed by 2 bases and J by 3 bases, leaving 11 bases between them. The CDR3 extends over 14 amino acids. Germline V gives CDR1 KGHSH, CDR2 LQKENI. The CDR3 loop reads CASSPSGSYYEQYF. Written as DNA, the CDR3 is TGTGCCAGCTCACCAAGCGGGTCCTACTACGAGCAGTACTTC. The full variable domain, in which reference TRBV18 and TRBJ2-7 provide the parts outside the CDR3, is NAGVMQNPRHLVRRRGQEARLRCSPMKGHSHVYWYRQLPEEGLKFMVYLQKENIIDESGMPKERFSAEFPKEGPSILRIQQVVRGDSAAYFCASSPSGSYYEQYFGPGTRLTVT.

Points on this clonotype: A much larger clone sits a single nucleotide away, making a read error possible. The rearrangement joins TRBV7-2 to TRBJ2-7, with D unclear. With 3 bases removed from V and 0 bases from J, the gap between germline ends came to 12 bases. Germline loops: CDR1 SGHTA, CDR2 FQGNSA. This CDR3 has 15 residues. CDR3 sequence reads: CASSFYGPISYEQYF. The CDR3 region has the DNA TGTGCCAGCAGCTTTTATGGTCCAATCTCCTACGAGCAGTACTTC.

There are many counts of this clonotype. The chain uses TRBV11-3 and TRBJ2-1; D is unclear. In germline, CDR1 is SGHNT, CDR2 YENEEA. This CDR3 is 13 amino acids long. The V gene lost 2 bases and the J gene lost 6 bases, with 8 bases spanning the gap. The CDR3 DNA sequence: TGTGCCAGCAGCTTAAAGGGCTCCAATGAGCAGTTCTTC. Its translation: CASSLKGSNEQFF.

This clonotype has a count of ten or more. The chain recombines TRBV12-3 or TRBV12-4 with TRBJ2-7; the D gene is possibly TRBD1 (5 bases). V gave up 7 bases and J gave up 3 bases, with 16 bases separating them. CDR3 length equals 14 residues. CDR3 DNA: TGTGCCAGCACCAACTTCCCCCAGGGCTACGAGCAGTACTTC. Its translation: CASTNFPQGYEQYF.

Only a few counts were recorded for this clonotype. The CDR3 DNA reads as TGTGCCACCAGTGACTCCAAAACGGGGGGGACTGAAGCTTTCTTT. Translating it yields CATSDSKTGGTEAFF. The chain couples TRBV24-1 to TRBJ1-1, with a tentative D call TRBD1 (5 bases). The CDR3 has 15 residues. V was pared by 4 bases and J by 5 bases, with 16 bases between. CDR1 KGHDR and CDR2 SFDVKD come from the germline V gene.

This clonotype was counted only a few times. The chain joins TRBV19 to TRBJ2-7; weak D call: TRBD2 (6 bases). The CDR3 spans 12 residues. V was clipped by 4 bases and J by 3 bases, with 7 bases between them. The germline V gene encodes CDR1 LNHDA and CDR2 SQIVND (reference sequence). The CDR3 sequence is CASSSGNYEQYF. CDR3 nucleotides: TGTGCCAGTAGTAGCGGGAACTACGAGCAGTACTTC.

The chain employs TRBV20-1 and TRBJ1-2; D not resolved. CDR3 length: 12 amino acids. In germline, CDR1 is DFQATT, CDR2 SNEGSKA (reference sequence). V lost 3 bases and J lost 4, with 9 bases in between. This CDR3 reads CSASDPLYGYTF. The DNA for the CDR3 is TGCAGTGCTAGCGATCCCCTCTATGGCTACACCTTC.

This clonotype showed up many times. The chain has TRBV12-3 or TRBV12-4 and TRBJ2-5; D tentatively reads TRBD1 or TRBD2 (6 bases each). V dropped 6 bases and J dropped 7 bases, with 9 bases sitting between them. CDR3 length: 11 amino acids. The CDR3 DNA reads as TGTGCCAGCAGGGGGGGCGGGACCCAGTACTTC. Residues: CASRGGGTQYF.

This clonotype has at least ten counts. The chain has TRBV11-2 and TRBJ2-3; a possible D gene is TRBD2 (5 bases). Trimming cost V 5 bases and J 0 bases, with 12 bases left between them. The CDR3 is 15 residues long. Germline V gene lookup returns CDR1 SGHAT and CDR2 FQNNGV. CDR3 residues: CASSPTGKSTDTQYF. The DNA of the CDR3 is TGTGCCAGCAGCCCAACCGGGAAAAGCACAGATACGCAGTATTTT.

J is TRBJ1-2 and V is TRBV10-3; a possible D gene is TRBD1 (5 bases). The CDR3 runs to 13 residues. In germline, CDR1 is ENHRY, CDR2 SYGVKD. V lost 4 bases and J lost 8, with 14 bases in between. The CDR3 spells CAISGAVGGGYTF. In DNA, the CDR3 is TGTGCCATCAGTGGGGCAGTCGGGGGAGGCTACACCTTC.

At least ten counts were recorded for this clonotype. The chain combines TRBV12-3 or TRBV12-4 with TRBJ1-2; 8 bases are shared with TRBD1. V dropped 5 bases and J dropped 5; count of bases not matched to a gene: 22. The CDR3 is made up of 19 amino acids. The CDR3 is CASSPHPADREKGWYGYTF. The DNA for the CDR3 is TGTGCCAGCAGTCCCCACCCCGCGGACAGGGAAAAGGGTTGGTATGGCTACACCTTC.

This clonotype was found many times. The gene calls are TRBV20-1 and TRBJ2-1; the match to TRBD2 covers 8 bases. Per germline, CDR1 DFQATT and CDR2 SNEGSKA (reference sequence). J gave up 5 bases and V 5 bases, and 11 bases lay outside the gene matches. This CDR3 has 15 residues. CDR3: CSALESGRLNNEQFF. DNA for the CDR3: TGCAGTGCTTTGGAGAGCGGGAGACTGAACAATGAGCAGTTCTTC.

This sequence joins TRBV28 and TRBJ1-3; unclear D gene. Germline V gene data show CDR1 as MDHEN and CDR2 as SYDVKM. The CDR3 is 14 amino acids. The ends were cut back, 6 bases at V and 0 bases at J, with 9 bases in the middle. The CDR3 sequence is CASRGPISGNTIYF. The CDR3 DNA reads TGTGCCAGCAGAGGGCCCATCTCTGGAAACACCATATATTTT.

This clonotype was counted ten times or more. As DNA, the CDR3 is TGTGCCAGCAGCTTAAACTCTGGGGCCAACGTCCTGACTTTC. Translating it yields CASSLNSGANVLTF. The chain joins TRBV7-2 to TRBJ2-6; D is unresolved. Germline CDR1 reads SGHTA; CDR2 reads FQGNSA. Trimming stripped 2 bases from V and 0 bases from J, with 2 bases between. The CDR3 loop spans 14 amino acids.

CDR3 DNA: TGCAGTGCTAGAGTTCCTAGCGGCCCTCAAGAGACCCAGTACTTC. This sequence encodes CSARVPSGPQETQYF. The chain is built from TRBV20-1 and TRBJ2-5; 7 bases map to TRBD2. Germline-derived CDR1 and CDR2 are DFQATT and SNEGSKA (reference sequence). The CDR3 is 15 residues long. V trimming: 1 base; J trimming: 2 bases; junction bases outside the gene matches: 7.

This clonotype occurred a few times. The chain uses TRBV28 and TRBJ1-4; D call uncertain. From germline, CDR1 is MDHEN and CDR2 SYDVKM. Trimming pared 5 bases from V and 8 bases from J, leaving 12 bases between. The CDR3 is 13 residues long. CDR3 sequence: CASSEMLGEKLFF. In nucleotides, the CDR3 is TGTGCCAGCAGTGAGATGCTTGGGGAAAAACTGTTTTTT. The whole variable domain, remainder taken from reference TRBV28 and TRBJ1-4, is DVKVTQSSRYLVKRTGEKVFLECVQDMDHENMFWYRQDPGLGLRLIYFSYDVKMKEKGDIPEGYSVSREKKERFSLILESASTNQTSMYLCASSEMLGEKLFFGSGTQLSVL.

In this sample, this clonotype turned up many times. This chain links TRBV18 with TRBJ1-5, with 7 bases lining up with TRBD1. Germline trimming cut 5 bases from V and 3 bases from J; bases unmatched to any gene: 4. In germline, CDR1 is KGHSH, CDR2 LQKENI. The CDR3 consists of 14 residues. The CDR3 loop reads CASSAGTANQPQHF. Written as DNA, the CDR3 is TGTGCCAGCTCAGCTGGGACAGCCAATCAGCCCCAGCATTTT.

In this sample, this clonotype turned up many times. The gene calls are TRBV7-2 and TRBJ2-3, with TRBD1 matching over 9 bases. This CDR3 is built from 17 residues. The ends lost 6 bases at V and 3 bases at J; junction bases unmatched: 13. CDR1 and CDR2 (germline): SGHTA, FQGNSA. The CDR3 region is CASRVTVGTGRTDTQYF. Here the CDR3 DNA reads TGTGCCAGCAGAGTCACAGTAGGGACAGGGAGAACAGATACGCAGTATTTT.